The clone carrying this T cell receptor beta chain was picked up one time. CDR3 length: 17 amino acids. Trimming shortened V by 1 base and J by 2 bases, and 14 bases separated the two germline ends. Germline assignment: CDR1 SGHVS and CDR2 FQNEAQ. Using immunoSEQ multiplex PCR, the repertoire was profiled, and TCRdb retains in-frame clones only, with some absent. The data show 35,000 to 55,000 clones, 80% to 90% seen once. This entry comes from a study of blood T cell repertoires in COVID-19. Across the whole study: From the United States, Italy and Spain came samples of acute and convalescent COVID-19.

The clonotype originates from a human donor in a cohort sampled during active COVID-19. V is TRBV7-8 and J is TRBJ1-4; a weak D match, TRBD1 (5 bases). Specimen: peripheral blood. The CDR3 protein is CASSLDRWDLTNEKLFF. The CDR3 bases are TGTGCCAGCAGCTTAGACAGGTGGGATCTGACTAATGAAAAACTGTTTTTT.